The 21 T cell receptor beta chains below were found in one sample sequenced in a study of blood T cell repertoires in COVID-19. TCRdb keeps only in-frame clones here, not all; method: immunoSEQ multiplex PCR. The sample holds about 100,000 clones, around 90% seen once. Sample: peripheral blood. The source of these receptors is a human donor in a cohort sampled during active COVID-19.

V is TRBV29-1 and J is TRBJ1-2; D is perhaps TRBD1 (6 bases). The CDR3 extends over 13 amino acids. V was trimmed by 2 bases and J by 6 bases, leaving 13 bases between them. Germline loops: CDR1 SQVTM, CDR2 ANQGSEA. The DNA for the CDR3 is TGCAGCGTTGAAAGAGACAGGTGGGATGGCTACACCTTC. Amino acids: CSVERDRWDGYTF. The variable domain in full, with the rest retrieved from reference TRBV29-1 and TRBJ1-2, is SAVISQKPSRDICQRGTSLTIQCQVDSQVTMMFWYRQQPGQSLTLIATANQGSEATYESGFVIDKFPISRPNLTFSTLTVSNMSPEDSSIYLCSVERDRWDGYTFGSGTRLTVV.

The chain uses TRBV29-1 and TRBJ1-2; D may be TRBD1 (5 bases). The germline V and J ends were trimmed by 7 bases and 9 bases, with 18 bases remaining between them. The CDR3 consists of 12 residues. The germline V gene has CDR1 SQVTM and CDR2 ANQGSEA. This CDR3 is CSGGTGVESYTF. CDR3 DNA: TGCAGCGGGGGGACGGGTGTAGAGAGCTACACCTTC.

V is TRBV2 and J is TRBJ2-1, with D possibly being TRBD2 (6 bases). This CDR3 comprises 14 residues. CDR1 and CDR2 (germline): SNHLY, FYNNEI. Trimming pared 7 bases from V and 6 bases from J, leaving 16 bases between. For the CDR3, the DNA is TGTGCCAGCACCCTGGGCCGGGGGATCAATGAGCAGTTCTTC. It yields the protein CASTLGRGINEQFF. The variable domain in full, with the rest retrieved from reference TRBV2 and TRBJ2-1, is EPEVTQTPSHQVTQMGQEVILRCVPISNHLYFYWYRQILGQKVEFLVSFYNNEISEKSEIFDDQFSVERPDGSNFTLKIRSTKLEDSAMYFCASTLGRGINEQFFGPGTRLTVL.

This CDR3 reads CASSSTGVGTGELFF. The CDR3 nucleotides are TGTGCCAGCAGCTCAACAGGGGTAGGCACCGGGGAGCTGTTTTTT. V gene TRBV5-4 combines with J gene TRBJ2-2; 7 bases line up with TRBD1. Unmatched junction bases numbered 6, after V lost 3 bases and J lost 4 bases. From germline, CDR1 is SGHNT and CDR2 YYREEE (reference sequence). This CDR3 is 15 amino acids long.

The J gene is TRBJ2-1, the V gene TRBV9, with 13 bases aligning to TRBD2. Germline CDR1 reads SGDLS; CDR2 reads YYNGEE. The CDR3 has 15 residues. The junction had 5 bases not matched to a gene; V was cut back by 3 bases and J by 8 bases. In nucleotides, the CDR3 is TGTGCCAGCAGCGCGGGACTAGCGGGGTGGGATGAGCAGTTCTTC. The encoded protein is CASSAGLAGWDEQFF.

V and J are TRBV5-1 and TRBJ1-2, with TRBD1 matching 9 bases. V dropped 4 bases and J dropped 7; count of bases not matched to a gene: 8. This CDR3 has 14 residues. Germline CDR1 is SGHRS and CDR2 is YFSETQ. CDR3 bases: TGCGCCAGCAGCGTAACAGGGGGCGCGGGTGGCTACACCTTC. Its translation: CASSVTGGAGGYTF. Using reference TRBV5-1 and TRBJ1-2 for the parts outside the CDR3, the full variable domain is KAGVTQTPRYLIKTRGQQVTLSCSPISGHRSVSWYQQTPGQGLQFLFEYFSETQRNKGNFPGRFSGRQFSNSRSEMNVSTLELGDSALYLCASSVTGGAGGYTFGSGTRLTVV.

This clone occurred once. The CDR3 is CASSLDRKLTGELFF. The CDR3 DNA reads as TGTGCCAGCAGTTTAGACAGGAAGCTCACCGGGGAGCTGTTTTTT. The chain couples TRBV6-2 or TRBV6-3 to TRBJ2-2; a weak D match, TRBD1 (6 bases). Germline V CDR1 and CDR2: MNHEY, SVGEGT. V lost 4 bases, J lost 4 bases, and 13 bases lay in between. This CDR3 is built from 15 residues.

The chain couples TRBV13 to TRBJ2-2; 13 nucleotides align to TRBD2. V trimming: 4 bases; J trimming: 4 bases; junction bases outside the gene matches: 12. This CDR3 contains 19 residues. Per germline, CDR1 PRHDT and CDR2 FYEKMQ (reference sequence). The CDR3 region has the DNA TGTGCCAGCAGCTCCCGGACTAGCGGGAGCCCTCCGGGCACCGGGGAGCTGTTTTTT. Translation: CASSSRTSGSPPGTGELFF. Combining the CDR3 with reference TRBV13 and TRBJ2-2 gives the whole variable domain AAGVIQSPRHLIKEKRETATLKCYPIPRHDTVYWYQQGPGQDPQFLISFYEKMQSDKGSIPDRFSAQQFSDYHSELNMSSLELGDSALYFCASSSRTSGSPPGTGELFFGEGSRLTVL.

The CDR3 spells CASSPRDSPYEQYF. Here the CDR3 DNA reads TGTGCCAGCAGCCCCCGGGACAGCCCCTACGAGCAGTACTTC. The chain employs TRBV5-4 and TRBJ2-7, with 7 bases that match TRBD1. Trimming removed 4 bases from V and 2 bases from J; junction bases left unmatched: 6. Germline-derived CDR1 and CDR2 are SGHNT and YYREEE (reference sequence). CDR3 length: 14 amino acids.

The V call is TRBV4-3, the J call TRBJ1-1; D call uncertain. The germline V and J ends were trimmed by 4 bases and 5 bases, with 14 bases remaining between them. This CDR3 comprises 14 residues. The germline CDR1 and CDR2 sequences are LGHNA and YSLEER. CDR3 in DNA: TGCGCCAGCAGCCTCCGACTCAGTTGGACTGAAGCTTTCTTT. Protein sequence: CASSLRLSWTEAFF.

This chain connects TRBV27 to TRBJ1-6; D possibly corresponds to TRBD1 (6 bases). Germline-derived CDR1 and CDR2 are MNHEY and SMNVEV (reference sequence). This CDR3 region has 14 residues. Trimming removed 3 bases from V and 9 bases from J, with 12 bases in between. DNA for the CDR3: TGTGCCAGCAGTTTTCAGGGGTTAATTTCACCCCTCCACTTT. It codes for CASSFQGLISPLHF.

This sequence joins TRBV19 and TRBJ1-2; the D gene is possibly TRBD1 (5 bases). The ends were cut back, 7 bases at V and 10 bases at J, with 16 bases in the middle. Germline V gene data show CDR1 as LNHDA and CDR2 as SQIVND (reference sequence). This CDR3 spans 12 amino acids. The CDR3 is CASTPRGGIYTF. As DNA, the CDR3 is TGTGCCAGTACCCCAAGGGGCGGGATCTACACCTTC.

The chain carries TRBV7-6 and TRBJ2-2; 9 bases are shared with TRBD2. With 5 bases clipped from V and 4 bases from J, the junction kept 14 bases outside the gene matches. This CDR3 spans 18 amino acids. Germline CDR1 and CDR2: SGHVS and FNYEAQ. CDR3: CASSRIGGGAQGTGELFF. The CDR3 region has the DNA TGTGCCAGCAGCCGAATCGGCGGGGGGGCACAGGGCACCGGGGAGCTGTTTTTT.

The V gene is TRBV19, the J gene TRBJ1-1; 8 bases agree with TRBD1. The CDR3 is made up of 15 amino acids. With 6 bases clipped from V and 2 bases from J, the junction kept 8 bases outside the gene matches. Germline V gene data show CDR1 as LNHDA and CDR2 as SQIVND (reference sequence). Here the CDR3 DNA reads TGTGCCAGTAGCCGAACCAGGGGGCGAAACACTGAAGCTTTCTTT. The encoded protein is CASSRTRGRNTEAFF.

The chain carries TRBV10-3 and TRBJ1-1; TRBD1 agrees at 8 bases. The germline gives CDR1 ENHRY, CDR2 SYGVKD. There are 15 residues in the CDR3. J was trimmed by 0 bases and V by 4 bases; bases with no gene match: 4. CDR3 loop: CAISGRQGLNTEAFF. CDR3 coding DNA: TGTGCCATCAGTGGAAGACAGGGGTTGAACACTGAAGCTTTCTTT.

The chain uses TRBV9 and TRBJ2-2; the match to TRBD1 covers 10 bases. This CDR3 spans 19 amino acids. Trimming took 2 bases from V and 5 from J; bases not matched to a gene: 15. From germline, CDR1 is SGDLS and CDR2 YYNGEE. The DNA for the CDR3 is TGTGCCAGCAGCGTTAGCCCGGACAGGGGGAGGATGGGGACCGGGGAGCTGTTTTTT. As protein: CASSVSPDRGRMGTGELFF.

This chain uses TRBV5-1 with TRBJ1-1; D is undetermined. V was clipped by 7 bases and J by 12 bases, with 19 bases between them. CDR1 is SGHRS and CDR2 is YFSETQ in the germline V gene. This CDR3 is 12 amino acids long. CDR3 DNA sequence: TGCGCCAGCTCCAGGACTATGGATAAGCCTTTCTTT. Its protein is CASSRTMDKPFF.

V usage is TRBV7-9 and J usage is TRBJ1-4, with 8 bases aligning to TRBD1. CDR3 size: 17 residues. Trimming cost V 0 bases and J 3 bases; bases outside gene matches: 6. Germline V gene data show CDR1 as SEHNR and CDR2 as FQNEAQ (reference sequence). CDR3 DNA sequence: TGTGCCAGCAGCTTAGCCGGACAGGGTCGAGCTAATGAAAAACTGTTTTTT. It specifies CASSLAGQGRANEKLFF. The full variable domain, in which reference TRBV7-9 and TRBJ1-4 provide the parts outside the CDR3, is DTGVSQNPRHKITKRGQNVTFRCDPISEHNRLYWYRQTLGQGPEFLTYFQNEAQLEKSRLLSDRFSAERPKGSFSTLEIQRTEQGDSAMYLCASSLAGQGRANEKLFFGSGTQLSVL.

This clone was found once. The chain recombines TRBV13 with TRBJ2-1; a weak D match, TRBD1 (6 bases). CDR3 length: 14 residues. Germline V gene sequence: CDR1 PRHDT, CDR2 FYEKMQ (reference sequence). With 3 bases removed from V and 6 bases from J, the gap between germline ends came to 12 bases. The CDR3 nucleotides read TGTGCCAGCAGCTTGACAGGTGGGGGCAATGAGCAGTTCTTC. Its protein is CASSLTGGGNEQFF.

A remark on this clone: The same CDR3 arises from other DNA sequences in this sample as well. The chain has TRBV5-5 and TRBJ1-5, with unresolved D. V lost 0 bases and J 5 bases, leaving 3 bases between the germline ends. CDR1 and CDR2 from the germline V gene are SGHKS and YYEKEE (reference sequence). This CDR3 has 12 amino acids. The DNA of the CDR3 is TGTGCCAGCAGCTTGGGAGATCAGCCCCAGCATTTT. It specifies CASSLGDQPQHF. Combining the CDR3 with reference TRBV5-5 and TRBJ1-5 gives the whole variable domain DAGVTQSPTHLIKTRGQQVTLRCSPISGHKSVSWYQQVLGQGPQFIFQYYEKEERGRGNFPDRFSARQFPNYSSELNVNALLLGDSALYLCASSLGDQPQHFGDGTRLSIL.

The V and J genes are TRBV27 and TRBJ1-1, with a weak D call TRBD1 (5 bases). There are 14 residues in the CDR3. V was shortened by 7 bases and J by 1 base, with 13 bases between the two germline ends. Germline loops: CDR1 MNHEY, CDR2 SMNVEV (reference sequence). The CDR3 is CASTKVQGNTEAFF. CDR3 in DNA: TGTGCCAGCACCAAAGTTCAGGGGAACACTGAAGCTTTCTTT.